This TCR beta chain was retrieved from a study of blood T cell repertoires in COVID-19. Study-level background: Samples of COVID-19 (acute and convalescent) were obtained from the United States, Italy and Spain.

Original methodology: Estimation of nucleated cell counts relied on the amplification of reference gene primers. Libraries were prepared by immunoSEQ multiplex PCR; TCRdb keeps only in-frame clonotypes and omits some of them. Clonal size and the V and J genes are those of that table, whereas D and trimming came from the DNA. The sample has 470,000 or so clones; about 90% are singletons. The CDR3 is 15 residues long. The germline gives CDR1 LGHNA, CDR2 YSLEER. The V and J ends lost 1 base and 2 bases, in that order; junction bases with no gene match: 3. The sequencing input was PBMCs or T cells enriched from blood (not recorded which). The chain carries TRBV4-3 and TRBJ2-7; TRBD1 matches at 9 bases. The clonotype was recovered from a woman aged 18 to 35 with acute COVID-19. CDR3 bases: TGCGCCAGCAGCCAAGCAACAGGGGGCCCCTACGAGCAGTACTTC. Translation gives CASSQATGGPYEQYF.